These T cell receptor beta chains were read from a single sample in a study of blood T cell repertoires in COVID-19. Clones were sequenced by immunoSEQ multiplex PCR, and TCRdb holds only the in-frame ones, with some missing. The repertoire holds 80,000 or so clones, approximately 78% seen once, with about 10% in the top ten. The sequencing sample was made of peripheral blood. These receptors were collected from a man aged 60-69 years with acute or convalescent COVID-19. Each CDR3 is given without its conserved first and last residue.

j_call | v_call | cdr3_aa
TRBJ1-4 | TRBV28 | ASSLDRGREKLF
TRBJ2-5 | TRBV9 | ASSRTSGGAETQY
TRBJ2-5 | TRBV7-2 | ASSSYILADQETQY
TRBJ2-1 | TRBV24-1 | ATSRDSINEQF
TRBJ1-5 | TRBV19 | ASGRTGVQPQH
TRBJ2-1 | TRBV2 | ASSEVGWAGLF
TRBJ1-5 | TRBV7-3 | ASSLNSGGNQPQH
TRBJ2-3 | TRBV4-3 | ASSQRGRLAGAGGTDTQY
TRBJ2-3 | TRBV6-2/TRBV6-3 | ASSYSAGSTDTQY
TRBJ2-3 | TRBV7-3 | ASSFSGGWGDTQY
TRBJ2-3 | TRBV19 | ASSIRASGGFTTDTQY
TRBJ2-7 | TRBV6-6 | ASRTQGGYEQY
TRBJ2-2 | TRBV7-9 | ASSLVTDTGELF
TRBJ2-1 | TRBV12-3/TRBV12-4 | ASSLQGMDEQF
TRBJ1-4 | TRBV5-8 | ASSLVGSEKLF
TRBJ2-1 | TRBV14 | ASSQLTSGTYNEQF
TRBJ2-3 | TRBV29-1 | SVARGRTDTQY
TRBJ1-2 | TRBV29-1 | SVSRGIYGYT
TRBJ2-1 | TRBV5-1 | ASSFQPTSGRNEQF
TRBJ2-7 | TRBV27 | ASSSKGRGNEQY
TRBJ1-2 | TRBV7-8 | ASSAQRGTGYGYT
TRBJ2-7 | TRBV18 | ASSRDRAYEQY
TRBJ1-1 | TRBV19 | ASSIAGAPNTEAF
TRBJ2-5 | TRBV7-2 | ASSLGGAGGLGQTQY
TRBJ2-7 | TRBV5-1 | ASSFLLADEQY
TRBJ2-7 | TRBV27 | ASSLGGTGEQY
TRBJ1-3 | TRBV9 | ASSERAGRSGNTIY
TRBJ1-5 | TRBV30 | AWSVGPSQPQH
TRBJ2-5 | TRBV10-1 | ASSQTGLAGGRETQY
TRBJ1-1 | TRBV2 | ASSFRTGGGEAF
TRBJ1-1 | TRBV19 | ASRPRGLKAF
TRBJ1-5 | TRBV25-1 | ASSVRGQGKNQPQH
TRBJ1-5 | TRBV2 | ASGGSGNQPQH